A single sample gave rise to the 6 T cell receptor beta chains below, sequenced in a study of cytomegalovirus exposure and HLA in healthy donors. Use of 60 Vbeta and 13 Jbeta primers characterized the PCR. Data came from immunoSEQ multiplex PCR; TCRdb stores just in-frame clones and leaves some out. The sample comprises approximately 210,000 clones, 80% of which are singletons, and 0.95% to 1.4% rests with the top ten. Sequencing was performed on PBMCs. The receptors shown here come from a woman aged 40 to 50 in good health and CMV-seronegative.

The rearrangement uses TRBV7-2 and TRBJ1-3; D remains unclear. This CDR3 comprises 13 residues. Trimming cost V 7 bases and J 0 bases, with 7 bases left between them. The V gene's germline CDR1 is SGHTA and CDR2 FQGNSA. Written as DNA, the CDR3 is TGTGCCAGCATGCGGAGCTCTGGAAACACCATATATTTT. It yields the protein CASMRSSGNTIYF.

This clone came up a few times. The CDR3 DNA reads TGTGCCAGCAGACTTACTAGGGACAGCAATGAGCAGTTCTTC. The encoded protein is CASRLTRDSNEQFF. The chain couples TRBV6-8 to TRBJ2-1; the match to TRBD1 covers 7 bases. The CDR3 is 14 amino acids. The junction had 8 bases not matched to a gene; V was cut back by 6 bases and J by 6 bases. Germline CDR1 reads MNHGY; CDR2 reads SAAAGT.

V gene TRBV5-1 combines with J gene TRBJ1-2, with D tentatively TRBD1 (6 bases). The CDR3 runs to 12 residues. V was trimmed by 4 bases and J by 5 bases, leaving 9 bases between them. Germline V gene sequence: CDR1 SGHRS, CDR2 YFSETQ. The DNA for the CDR3 is TGCGCCAGCAGCGCAGGGGATTATGGCTACACCTTC. Translating it yields CASSAGDYGYTF. The complete variable domain, with remaining parts taken from reference TRBV5-1 and TRBJ1-2, reads KAGVTQTPRYLIKTRGQQVTLSCSPISGHRSVSWYQQTPGQGLQFLFEYFSETQRNKGNFPGRFSGRQFSNSRSEMNVSTLELGDSALYLCASSAGDYGYTFGSGTRLTVV.

This chain joins TRBV9 and TRBJ1-2; 9 nucleotides match TRBD1. The junction had 5 bases not matched to a gene; V was cut back by 3 bases and J by 11 bases. This CDR3 is 12 amino acids long. CDR1 is SGDLS, CDR2 YYNGEE, per germline. CDR3 amino acids: CASSEGTGSYTF. As DNA, the CDR3 is TGTGCCAGCAGCGAAGGGACAGGGAGTTACACCTTC. Using reference TRBV9 and TRBJ1-2 for the parts outside the CDR3, the full variable domain is DSGVTQTPKHLITATGQRVTLRCSPRSGDLSVYWYQQSLDQGLQFLIQYYNGEERAKGNILERFSAQQFPDLHSELNLSSLELGDSALYFCASSEGTGSYTFGSGTRLTVV.

This clone appeared a single time. This rearrangement joins TRBV6-4 to TRBJ2-2; D might be TRBD1 (6 bases). The germline V and J ends were trimmed by 6 bases and 6 bases, with 14 bases remaining between them. The germline V gene has CDR1 MRHNA and CDR2 SNTAGT. This CDR3 is 14 amino acids long. The CDR3 loop is CASRHREGAGELFF. CDR3 DNA sequence: TGTGCCAGCAGGCACAGGGAAGGGGCCGGGGAGCTGTTTTTT.

This clone was observed once. The rearrangement joins TRBV7-3 to TRBJ1-2; 7 nucleotides agree with TRBD1. In germline, CDR1 is SGHTA, CDR2 FQGTGA. This CDR3 contains 14 residues. The junction had 7 bases not matched to a gene; V was cut back by 5 bases and J by 4 bases. This CDR3 is CASSDKQGSYGYTF. The CDR3 coding sequence is TGTGCCAGCAGCGACAAACAGGGGAGCTATGGCTACACCTTC.